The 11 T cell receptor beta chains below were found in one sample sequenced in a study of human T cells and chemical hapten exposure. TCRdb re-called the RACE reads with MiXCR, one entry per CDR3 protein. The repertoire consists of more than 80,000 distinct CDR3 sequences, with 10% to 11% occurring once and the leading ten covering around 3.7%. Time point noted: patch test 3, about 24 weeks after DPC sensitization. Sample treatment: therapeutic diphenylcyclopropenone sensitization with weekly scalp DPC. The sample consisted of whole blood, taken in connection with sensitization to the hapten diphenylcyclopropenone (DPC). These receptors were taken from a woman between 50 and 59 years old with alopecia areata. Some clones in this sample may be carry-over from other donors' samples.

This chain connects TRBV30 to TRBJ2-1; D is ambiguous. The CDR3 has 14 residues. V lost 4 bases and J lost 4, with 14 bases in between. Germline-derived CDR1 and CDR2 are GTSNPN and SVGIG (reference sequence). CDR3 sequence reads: CAWTAAVIYNEQFF. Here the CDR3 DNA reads TGTGCCTGGACTGCGGCGGTTATTTACAATGAGCAGTTCTTC.

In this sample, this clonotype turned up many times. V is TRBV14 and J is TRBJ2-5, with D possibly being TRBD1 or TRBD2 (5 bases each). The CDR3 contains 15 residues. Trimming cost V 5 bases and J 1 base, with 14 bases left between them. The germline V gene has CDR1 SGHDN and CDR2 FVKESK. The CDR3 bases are TGTGCCAGCAGCACTGGGACCCGCGCCCAAGAGACCCAGTACTTC. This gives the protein CASSTGTRAQETQYF.

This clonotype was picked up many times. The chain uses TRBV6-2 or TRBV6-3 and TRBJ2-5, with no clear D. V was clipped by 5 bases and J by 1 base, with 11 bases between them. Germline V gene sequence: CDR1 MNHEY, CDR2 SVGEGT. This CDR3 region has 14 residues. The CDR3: CASSPPSTQETQYF. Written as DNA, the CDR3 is TGTGCCAGCAGTCCGCCAAGCACCCAAGAGACCCAGTACTTC.

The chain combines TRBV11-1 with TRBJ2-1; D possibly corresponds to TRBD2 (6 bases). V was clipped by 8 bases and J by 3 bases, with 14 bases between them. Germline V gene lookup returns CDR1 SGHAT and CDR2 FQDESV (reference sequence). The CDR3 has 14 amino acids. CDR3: CASVRDSFYNEQFF. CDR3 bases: TGTGCCAGCGTCCGGGACTCCTTCTACAATGAGCAGTTCTTC.

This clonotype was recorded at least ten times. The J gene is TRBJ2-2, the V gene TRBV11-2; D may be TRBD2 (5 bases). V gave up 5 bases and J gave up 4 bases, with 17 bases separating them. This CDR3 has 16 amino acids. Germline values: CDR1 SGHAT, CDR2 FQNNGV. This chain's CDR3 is CASSPIGLPSTGELFF. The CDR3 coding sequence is TGTGCCAGCAGCCCAATCGGACTGCCCAGCACCGGGGAGCTGTTTTTT.

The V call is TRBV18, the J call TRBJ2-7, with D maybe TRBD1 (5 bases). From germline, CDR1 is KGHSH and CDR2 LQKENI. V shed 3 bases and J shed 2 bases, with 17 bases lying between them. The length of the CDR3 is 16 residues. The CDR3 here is CASSPTKGATAYEQYF. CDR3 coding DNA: TGTGCCAGCTCACCCACCAAAGGGGCAACGGCCTACGAGCAGTACTTC.

CDR3 region: CAIGGGGEETQYF. CDR3 nucleotide sequence: TGTGCCATCGGGGGCGGGGGTGAAGAGACCCAGTACTTC. The rearrangement joins TRBV10-3 to TRBJ2-5, with TRBD2 as a possible D gene (7 bases). Germline values: CDR1 ENHRY, CDR2 SYGVKD. V lost 8 bases and J lost 3, with 13 bases in between. This CDR3 is 13 amino acids long.

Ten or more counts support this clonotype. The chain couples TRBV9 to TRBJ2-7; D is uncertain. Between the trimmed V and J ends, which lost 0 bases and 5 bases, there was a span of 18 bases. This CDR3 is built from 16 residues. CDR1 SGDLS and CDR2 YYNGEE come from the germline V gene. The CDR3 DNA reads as TGTGCCAGCAGCGTAGGGCAGGCTCCATTCCTCCACGAGCAGTACTTC. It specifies CASSVGQAPFLHEQYF. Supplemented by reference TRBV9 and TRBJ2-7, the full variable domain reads DSGVTQTPKHLITATGQRVTLRCSPRSGDLSVYWYQQSLDQGLQFLIQYYNGEERAKGNILERFSAQQFPDLHSELNLSSLELGDSALYFCASSVGQAPFLHEQYFGPGTRLTVT.

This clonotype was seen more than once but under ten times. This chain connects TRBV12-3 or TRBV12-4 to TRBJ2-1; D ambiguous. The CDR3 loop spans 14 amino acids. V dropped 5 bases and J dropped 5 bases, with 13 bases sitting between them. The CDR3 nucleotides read TGTGCCAGCAGTGTGCGGAGTCGCAACAATGAGCAGTTCTTC. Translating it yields CASSVRSRNNEQFF.

CDR3 region: CASSFSGRTLEAFF. The CDR3 DNA is TGTGCCAGCAGCTTCAGCGGACGTACACTTGAAGCTTTCTTT. V and J are TRBV7-9 and TRBJ1-1; D is unresolved. Germline CDR1 SEHNR, CDR2 FQNEAQ (reference sequence). Trimming took 3 bases from V and 7 from J, leaving 15 bases between them. The CDR3 totals 14 residues.

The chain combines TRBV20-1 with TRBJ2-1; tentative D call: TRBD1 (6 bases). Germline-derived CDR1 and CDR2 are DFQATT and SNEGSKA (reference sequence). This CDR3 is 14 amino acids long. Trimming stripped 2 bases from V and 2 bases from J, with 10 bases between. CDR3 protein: CSARKTGTYNEQFF. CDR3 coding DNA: TGCAGTGCTAGAAAAACAGGGACCTACAATGAGCAGTTCTTC.